Following are 16 T cell receptor beta chains from one sample sequenced in a study of vaccination and CD4 T cells after COVID-19. Sequenced with the Oncomine TCR Beta short-read assay was DNA taken from cultured CD4+ T cells. Each CDR3 protein is one row after TCRdb ran MiXCR on the PCR reads. The sample includes 6,600 or so distinct CDR3 sequences, 25% to 35% of them seen just once. The treatment: approximately 9-day PBMC culture with coronavirus spike peptide pools or control peptides (ViraFEST assay). The antigens of these receptors remain unknown. Sequenced here: CD4+ T cells from blood, cultured in vitro, sampled after SARS-CoV-2 vaccination. The receptors derive from a human donor who had recovered from COVID-19.

This chain joins TRBV20-1 and TRBJ2-7; D tentatively fits TRBD1 or TRBD2 (5 bases each). Trimming cost V 3 bases and J 2 bases, with 14 bases left between them. CDR3 size: 14 residues. CDR1 DFQATT and CDR2 SNEGSKA come from the germline V gene (reference sequence). Written as DNA, the CDR3 is TGCAGTGCTAGCTCCTACCGGGGCCCCTACGAGCAGTACTTC. Translating it yields CSASSYRGPYEQYF.

This clonotype was counted a few times. The gene calls are TRBV20-1 and TRBJ1-1; no reliable D call. The V gene lost 2 bases and the J gene lost 2 bases, with 6 bases spanning the gap. The CDR3 length is 12 residues. In germline, CDR1 is DFQATT, CDR2 SNEGSKA (reference sequence). CDR3 nucleotides: TGCAGTGCTAGAACGGGAAACACTGAAGCTTTCTTT. It specifies CSARTGNTEAFF.

The chain carries TRBV29-1 and TRBJ2-5; 8 bases map to TRBD1. Germline CDR1 is SQVTM and CDR2 is ANQGSEA. The V gene end was trimmed by 0 bases and the J gene end by 5 bases; junction bases not matched to a gene: 5. The CDR3 runs to 14 residues. Written as DNA, the CDR3 is TGCAGCGTTGAAGAGGGCAGGGGGCGTGAGACCCAGTACTTC. Translating it yields CSVEEGRGRETQYF.

The chain carries TRBV10-1 and TRBJ2-5; 9 bases map to TRBD2. CDR1 and CDR2 (germline): WNHNN, SYGVQD (reference sequence). V shed 3 bases, J shed 5 bases, and the junction held 7 bases outside the gene matches. The CDR3 has 15 amino acids. CDR3: CASSEGGRAAETQYF. The CDR3 region has the DNA TGCGCCAGCAGTGAAGGCGGGAGGGCCGCGGAGACCCAGTACTTC.

This clonotype was seen a handful of times. V is TRBV28 and J is TRBJ1-5; D unclear. The CDR3 consists of 13 residues. V was pared by 4 bases and J by 2 bases, with 6 bases between. CDR1 is MDHEN and CDR2 is SYDVKM in the germline V gene. CDR3 DNA sequence: TGTGCCAGCAGTTCAACCGGCAATCAGCCCCAGCATTTT. It translates to CASSSTGNQPQHF.

CDR3 in DNA: TGTGCCAGCAGTTATGGGGTTGGGGGCTACGAGCAGTACTTC. Protein: CASSYGVGGYEQYF. The chain is built from TRBV6-5 and TRBJ2-7; D is perhaps TRBD1 or TRBD2 (5 bases each). CDR1 and CDR2 (germline): MNHEY, SVGAGI. This CDR3 comprises 14 residues. The germline V and J ends were trimmed by 3 bases and 3 bases, with 12 bases remaining between them.

This chain joins TRBV6-1 and TRBJ1-5; no clear D gene. V lost 7 bases to trimming and J lost 6 bases, with 7 bases between them. Germline V gene data show CDR1 as MNHNS and CDR2 as SASEGT. The CDR3 has 11 residues. The CDR3 is CASTGGQPQHF. The CDR3 coding sequence is TGTGCCAGCACAGGAGGTCAGCCCCAGCATTTT.

This chain links TRBV6-1 with TRBJ1-2; no clear D. The CDR3 runs 14 residues. CDR1 and CDR2 from the germline V gene are MNHNS and SASEGT. Trimming took off 7 bases at V and 4 bases at J, with 16 bases between the two ends. CDR3 bases: TGTGCCAGCAACCGATTGGAGGCGTTCTATGGCTACACCTTC. Amino acids: CASNRLEAFYGYTF.

V usage is TRBV7-2 and J usage is TRBJ2-5; 12 bases are a match to TRBD1. CDR3 length equals 16 residues. CDR1 is SGHTA and CDR2 is FQGNSA in the germline V gene. The junction had 7 bases not matched to a gene; V was cut back by 3 bases and J by 5 bases. The CDR3 loop reads CASSFSGTGGGETQYF. The CDR3 DNA reads TGTGCCAGCAGCTTCTCCGGGACAGGGGGCGGGGAGACCCAGTACTTC.

This chain uses TRBV27 with TRBJ2-7; D might be TRBD1 or TRBD2, each matching 5 bases. Between the trimmed V and J ends, which lost 4 bases and 0 bases, there was a span of 19 bases. The CDR3 runs to 17 residues. Germline V gives CDR1 MNHEY, CDR2 SMNVEV (reference sequence). CDR3 amino acids: CASSSQWPHGGSYEQYF. CDR3 DNA: TGTGCCAGCAGTTCCCAGTGGCCGCATGGGGGCTCCTACGAGCAGTACTTC.

This chain connects TRBV7-9 to TRBJ2-3, with D uncertain. The CDR3 loop spans 9 amino acids. Per the germline V gene, CDR1 is SEHNR and CDR2 is FQNEAQ (reference sequence). Trimming stripped 6 bases from V and 11 bases from J, with 6 bases between. The CDR3 DNA is TGTGCCAGCAGTCTTCTGCAGTATTTT. Its translation: CASSLLQYF.

In this sample, this clonotype turned up a few times. The chain couples TRBV6-1 to TRBJ1-2, with a possible D match to TRBD1 (5 bases). The CDR3 sequence is 15 residues long. With 10 bases removed from V and 8 bases from J, the gap between germline ends came to 26 bases. Per germline, CDR1 MNHNS and CDR2 SASEGT. In nucleotides, the CDR3 is TGTGCCACCCTCCCTCTCGGCGAGTTGGGGGGGGGCTACACCTTC. Encoded protein: CATLPLGELGGGYTF.

This clonotype was recorded a few times. J is TRBJ1-1 and V is TRBV7-2; the D is unclear. Per the germline V gene, CDR1 is SGHTA and CDR2 is FQGNSA. Trimming pared 2 bases from V and 1 base from J, leaving 14 bases between. The CDR3 contains 16 residues. CDR3 sequence reads: CASSLRAAEGNTEAFF. In DNA, the CDR3 is TGTGCCAGCAGCTTAAGGGCGGCCGAGGGGAACACTGAAGCTTTCTTT.

The chain links TRBV29-1 to TRBJ2-5; 10 bases fit TRBD1. Germline V CDR1 and CDR2: SQVTM, ANQGSEA. CDR3 size: 13 residues. V shed 6 bases and J 5 bases; nucleotides not matched to a gene: 6. CDR3 sequence reads: CSVARTGGETQYF. CDR3 sequence (DNA): TGCAGCGTCGCACGGACAGGGGGTGAGACCCAGTACTTC. Drawing the rest from reference TRBV29-1 and TRBJ2-5, the complete variable domain is SAVISQKPSRDICQRGTSLTIQCQVDSQVTMMFWYRQQPGQSLTLIATANQGSEATYESGFVIDKFPISRPNLTFSTLTVSNMSPEDSSIYLCSVARTGGETQYFGPGTRLLVL.

The chain is built from TRBV5-8 and TRBJ2-1, with 7 bases that match TRBD1. V shed 4 bases, J shed 12 bases, and the junction held 10 bases outside the gene matches. This CDR3 spans 13 amino acids. Germline values: CDR1 SGHTS, CDR2 YDEGEE. The CDR3, as DNA: TGTGCCAGCAGCCCCCGGGACAGACGTGGGCAGTTCTTC. Its protein is CASSPRDRRGQFF.

This sequence joins TRBV28 and TRBJ1-6, with unresolved D. Trimming stripped 6 bases from V and 8 bases from J, with 20 bases between. Germline V gene data show CDR1 as MDHEN and CDR2 as SYDVKM. The CDR3 extends over 16 amino acids. The CDR3 DNA sequence: TGTGCCAGCAGATCTTTCGGCAGAACGGTATATTCACCCCTCCACTTT. Translation: CASRSFGRTVYSPLHF.